The clone carrying this T cell receptor (beta chain) was recorded a few times. Its antigen is unidentified. These data originate in a study of beta chain features in type 1 diabetes. The study reverse transcribed the entire isolated RNA, so it sequenced expressed TCRB transcripts. The method was immunoSEQ multiplex PCR; TCRdb's version includes in-frame clones alone and lacks a portion of them. Among around 400,000 clones listed, around 13% were seen once. General study findings and limits: cDNA-based reads could over-represent cells with high TCR expression. In every one of the four CD4+ subsets, TCRB CDR3s were moderately but significantly shorter in Type 1 diabetes patients.

A sort by CD45RO/CCR7/CD25/CD127/CD95/CD27 yielded CD4+ naive, central memory, regulatory and stem cell-like memory cells. Sorting produced populations that all topped 98% purity. Germline V CDR1 and CDR2: SGHNT, YYREEE (reference sequence). This CDR3 spans 16 amino acids. Trimming removed 2 bases at V and 0 bases at J, with 9 bases between. V usage is TRBV5-4 and J usage is TRBJ2-6, with D perhaps TRBD2 (5 bases). The receptor's source is a man between 18 and 29 years old in good health. Sequencing was done on a sample of naive CD4+ T cells from blood. CDR3: CASSLNGLSGANVLTF. The CDR3 DNA reads as TGTGCCAGCAGCTTAAACGGACTCTCTGGGGCCAACGTCCTGACTTTC. Using reference TRBV5-4 and TRBJ2-6 for the parts outside the CDR3, the full variable domain is ETGVTQSPTHLIKTRGQQVTLRCSSQSGHNTVSWYQQALGQGPQFIFQYYREEENGRGNFPPRFSGLQFPNYSSELNVNALELDDSALYLCASSLNGLSGANVLTFGAGSRLTVL.